The T cell receptor (beta chain) described here comes from a study of lymphopenia after photon versus proton radiotherapy. Broader study findings: Under photons, naive T cells and diversity fell while effector/memory populations rose. Post-nadir diversity loss with photons came from oligoclonal expansion, particularly CD8+ Temra cells.

CDR1 and CDR2 from the germline V gene are SGHDT and YYEEEE. The V end lost 0 bases, the J end lost 3 bases, and 10 bases lay between the germline ends. The CDR3 runs 14 residues. About this clone itself: Its matching antigen is unknown.

Assay: immunoSEQ multiplex PCR; the TCRdb copy retains only in-frame clones and omits some. This sample has under 30,000 clones; roughly 90% occur once, and the top ten carry around 0.76%. The TCR comes from a woman aged 45-59 years with cholangiocarcinoma. This chain links TRBV5-6 with TRBJ2-7, with a weak D call TRBD1 (5 bases). The starting material was peripheral blood, obtained from a patient treated with photon-based radiotherapy. CDR3 protein: CASSLEFRDYEQYF. CDR3 in DNA: TGTGCCAGCAGCTTGGAATTCAGGGACTACGAGCAGTACTTC. The whole variable domain, filled in from reference TRBV5-6 and TRBJ2-7, reads DAGVTQSPTHLIKTRGQQVTLRCSPKSGHDTVSWYQQALGQGPQFIFQYYEEEERQRGNFPDRFSGHQFPNYSSELNVNALLLGDSALYLCASSLEFRDYEQYFGPGTRLTVT.